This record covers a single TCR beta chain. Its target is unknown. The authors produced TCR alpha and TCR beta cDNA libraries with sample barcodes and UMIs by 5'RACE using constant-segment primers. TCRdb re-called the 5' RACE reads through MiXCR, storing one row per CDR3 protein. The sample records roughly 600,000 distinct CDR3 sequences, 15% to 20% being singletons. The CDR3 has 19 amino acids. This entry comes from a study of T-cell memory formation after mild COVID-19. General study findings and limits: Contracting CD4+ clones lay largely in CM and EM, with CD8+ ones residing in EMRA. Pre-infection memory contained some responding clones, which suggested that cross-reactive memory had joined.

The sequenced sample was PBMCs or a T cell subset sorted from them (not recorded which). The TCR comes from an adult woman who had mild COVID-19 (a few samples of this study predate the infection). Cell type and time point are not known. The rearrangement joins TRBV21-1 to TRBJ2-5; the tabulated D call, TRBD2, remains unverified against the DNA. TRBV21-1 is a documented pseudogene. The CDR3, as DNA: TGTGCCAGCAGCGAGAGGTGGGAGGACGGATATGAGTACCAAGAGACCCAGTACTTC. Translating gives CASSERWEDGYEYQETQYF.